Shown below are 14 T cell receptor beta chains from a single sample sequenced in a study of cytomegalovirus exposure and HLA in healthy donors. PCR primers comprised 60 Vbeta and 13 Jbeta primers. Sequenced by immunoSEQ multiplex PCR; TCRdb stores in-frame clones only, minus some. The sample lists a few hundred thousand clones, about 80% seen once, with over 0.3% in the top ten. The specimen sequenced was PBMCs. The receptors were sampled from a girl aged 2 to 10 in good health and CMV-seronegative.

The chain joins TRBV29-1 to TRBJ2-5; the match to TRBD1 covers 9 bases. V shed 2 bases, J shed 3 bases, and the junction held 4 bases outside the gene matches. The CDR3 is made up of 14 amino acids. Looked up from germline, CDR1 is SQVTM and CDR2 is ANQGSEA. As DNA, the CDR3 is TGCAGCGTTGAATCGGACAGGGGAGAAGAGACCCAGTACTTC. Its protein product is CSVESDRGEETQYF. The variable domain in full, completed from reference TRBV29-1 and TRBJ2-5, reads SAVISQKPSRDICQRGTSLTIQCQVDSQVTMMFWYRQQPGQSLTLIATANQGSEATYESGFVIDKFPISRPNLTFSTLTVSNMSPEDSSIYLCSVESDRGEETQYFGPGTRLLVL.

CDR3 in DNA: TGTGCCAGCGGGTACAGAAATTCACCCCTCCACTTT. This translates into CASGYRNSPLHF. This chain uses TRBV28 with TRBJ1-6; D is undetermined. Trimming stripped 8 bases from V and 7 bases from J, with 9 bases between. Germline CDR1 reads MDHEN; CDR2 reads SYDVKM. This CDR3 has 12 amino acids.

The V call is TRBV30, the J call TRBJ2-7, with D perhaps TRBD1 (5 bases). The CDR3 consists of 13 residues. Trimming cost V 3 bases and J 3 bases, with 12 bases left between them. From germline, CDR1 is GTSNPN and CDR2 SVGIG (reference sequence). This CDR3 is CAWSPGFVYEQYF. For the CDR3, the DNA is TGTGCCTGGAGCCCAGGGTTCGTCTACGAGCAGTACTTC.

CDR3 sequence: CAIGPLSGDTQYF. The CDR3 DNA is TGTGCCATCGGTCCGTTATCGGGAGATACGCAGTATTTT. The V gene is TRBV10-3, the J gene TRBJ2-3; D gene ambiguous. Germline V gives CDR1 ENHRY, CDR2 SYGVKD. V was shortened by 8 bases and J by 5 bases, with 14 bases between the two germline ends. This CDR3 comprises 13 residues.

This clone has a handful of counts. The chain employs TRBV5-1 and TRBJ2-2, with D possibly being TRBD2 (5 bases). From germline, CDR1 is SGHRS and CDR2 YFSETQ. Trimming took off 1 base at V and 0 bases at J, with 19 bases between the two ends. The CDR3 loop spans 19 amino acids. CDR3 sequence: CASSLRGVGPGSNTGELFF. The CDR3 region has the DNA TGCGCCAGCAGCTTGCGGGGTGTGGGTCCGGGGTCGAACACCGGGGAGCTGTTTTTT.

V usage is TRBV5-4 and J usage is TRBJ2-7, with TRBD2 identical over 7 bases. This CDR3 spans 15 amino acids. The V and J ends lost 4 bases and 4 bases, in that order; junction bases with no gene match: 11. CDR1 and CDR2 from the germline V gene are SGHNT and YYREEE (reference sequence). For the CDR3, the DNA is TGTGCCAGCAGCGAACAGCCGGGAGGTAGATACGAGCAGTACTTC. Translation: CASSEQPGGRYEQYF.

The CDR3 loop is CASSLGRTDYGYTF. Here the CDR3 DNA reads TGCGCCAGCAGCTTGGGGAGGACAGACTATGGCTACACCTTC. The genes are TRBV5-1 and TRBJ1-2, with a weak D call TRBD1 (6 bases). In germline, CDR1 is SGHRS, CDR2 YFSETQ. The CDR3 extends over 14 amino acids. The V and J ends lost 0 bases and 3 bases respectively, with 9 bases between them.

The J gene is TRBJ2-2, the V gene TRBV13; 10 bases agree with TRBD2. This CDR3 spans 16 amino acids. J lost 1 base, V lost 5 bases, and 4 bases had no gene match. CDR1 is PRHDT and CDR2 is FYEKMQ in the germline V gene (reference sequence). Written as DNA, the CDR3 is TGTGCCAGCAGCCCACGGACTAGCGGGAACACCGGGGAGCTGTTTTTT. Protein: CASSPRTSGNTGELFF. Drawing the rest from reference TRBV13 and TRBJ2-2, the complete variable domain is AAGVIQSPRHLIKEKRETATLKCYPIPRHDTVYWYQQGPGQDPQFLISFYEKMQSDKGSIPDRFSAQQFSDYHSELNMSSLELGDSALYFCASSPRTSGNTGELFFGEGSRLTVL.

DNA for the CDR3: TGTGCCAGCAGCAGGACAGGGGGAAACACCATATATTTT. Translating it yields CASSRTGGNTIYF. The chain joins TRBV7-9 to TRBJ1-3; 8 bases align to TRBD1. The CDR3 contains 13 residues. J gave up 4 bases and V 5 bases, and 1 base lay outside the gene matches. Germline-derived CDR1 and CDR2 are SEHNR and FQNEAQ (reference sequence).

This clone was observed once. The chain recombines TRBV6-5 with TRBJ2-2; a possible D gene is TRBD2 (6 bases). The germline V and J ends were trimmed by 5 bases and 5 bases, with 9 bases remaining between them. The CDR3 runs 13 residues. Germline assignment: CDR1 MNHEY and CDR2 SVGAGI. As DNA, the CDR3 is TGTGCCAGCAGTGAACGGGAGACCGGGGAGCTGTTTTTT. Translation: CASSERETGELFF.

The CDR3 bases are TGTGCCAGTAGTTGGGCAGTTGAAGCTTTCTTT. As protein: CASSWAVEAFF. This sequence joins TRBV19 and TRBJ1-1; D remains ambiguous. The V end lost 5 bases, the J end lost 7 bases, and 8 bases lay between the germline ends. Germline CDR1 and CDR2: LNHDA and SQIVND (reference sequence). The CDR3 sequence is 11 residues long.

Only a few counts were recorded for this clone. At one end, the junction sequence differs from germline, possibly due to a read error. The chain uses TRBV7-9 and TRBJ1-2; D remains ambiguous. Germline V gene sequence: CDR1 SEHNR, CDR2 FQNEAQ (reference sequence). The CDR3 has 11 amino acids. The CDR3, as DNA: TGTTCCAGCAGCTTATCGGATGGCTACACCTTC. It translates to CSSSLSDGYTF.

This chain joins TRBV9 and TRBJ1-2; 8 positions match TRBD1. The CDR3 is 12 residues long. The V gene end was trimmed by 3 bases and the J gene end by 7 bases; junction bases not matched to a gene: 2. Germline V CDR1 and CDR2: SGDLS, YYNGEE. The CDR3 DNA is TGTGCCAGCAGCGCAGACAGGGGTGGCTACACCTTC. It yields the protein CASSADRGGYTF.

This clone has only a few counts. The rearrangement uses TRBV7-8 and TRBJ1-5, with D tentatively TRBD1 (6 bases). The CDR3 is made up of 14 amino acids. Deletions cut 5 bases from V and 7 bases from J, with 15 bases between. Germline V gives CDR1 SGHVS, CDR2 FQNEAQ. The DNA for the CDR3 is TGTGCCAGCAGCCGGTACAGGGTCGGACAGCCCCAGCATTTT. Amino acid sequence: CASSRYRVGQPQHF.